Listed here are 23 T cell receptor beta chains from one sample, sequenced in a study of T cell responses to AZD1222 COVID-19 vaccine. TCRdb's copy holds only in-frame clones and misses some; the assay was immunoSEQ multiplex PCR. The sample shows about 150,000 clones, 90% of them seen only once. The source was peripheral blood, collected on day 0 of AZD1222 vaccination. Every receptor here comes from an adult in good health.

This clone was counted a single time. V usage is TRBV3-1 (or the pseudogene TRBV3-2) and J usage is TRBJ2-1; tentatively, D is TRBD2 (6 bases). The ends were cut back, 4 bases at V and 12 bases at J, with 25 bases in the middle. The germline V gene has CDR1 LGHDT and CDR2 YNNKEL (reference sequence). The CDR3 runs 16 residues. The CDR3 sequence: CASSPPIAGTSRGQFF. In DNA, the CDR3 is TGTGCCAGCAGCCCCCCCATTGCGGGGACTTCGCGCGGGCAGTTCTTC.

The V call is TRBV6-5, the J call TRBJ1-1, with D perhaps matching TRBD1 (5 bases). Trimming removed 3 bases from V and 3 bases from J, with 14 bases in between. The CDR3 has 15 amino acids. CDR1 MNHEY and CDR2 SVGAGI come from the germline V gene. CDR3 nucleotides: TGTGCCAGCAGTTATGGGGCAGGCTCGCACACTGAAGCTTTCTTT. It codes for CASSYGAGSHTEAFF.

This chain's CDR3 is CASSTGGSQPQHF. DNA for the CDR3: TGTGCCAGTAGTACAGGGGGCTCGCAGCCCCAGCATTTT. This sequence joins TRBV19 and TRBJ1-5, with 8 bases fitting TRBD1. The length of the CDR3 is 13 residues. With V trimmed by 4 bases and J by 7 bases, 3 bases remained unmatched. Germline CDR1 LNHDA, CDR2 SQIVND (reference sequence).

V gene TRBV6-5 combines with J gene TRBJ1-2; tentative D call: TRBD1 (6 bases). The ends were cut back, 5 bases at V and 2 bases at J, with 15 bases in the middle. Germline-derived CDR1 and CDR2 are MNHEY and SVGAGI. This CDR3 has 15 residues. CDR3 residues: CASSRPGASNYGYTF. CDR3 coding DNA: TGTGCCAGCAGTCGACCGGGGGCCTCGAACTATGGCTACACCTTC.

This chain connects TRBV27 to TRBJ1-5; possible D gene TRBD1, 6 bases. Germline lookup yields CDR1 MNHEY and CDR2 SMNVEV (reference sequence). This CDR3 spans 14 amino acids. V shed 5 bases and J shed 6 bases, with 14 bases lying between them. CDR3 bases: TGTGCCAGCAGTATCCGACAGGAGGGTCAGCCCCAGCATTTT. Translated: CASSIRQEGQPQHF.

A few counts support this clone. The chain employs TRBV4-3 and TRBJ1-2, with unresolved D. CDR3 length: 16 residues. The V gene's germline CDR1 is LGHNA and CDR2 YSLEER. The V and J ends lost 4 bases and 0 bases respectively, with 15 bases between them. For the CDR3, the DNA is TGCGCCAGCAGCCCGACACCCTCAGTAGCTAACTATGGCTACACCTTC. Its protein product is CASSPTPSVANYGYTF.

V and J are TRBV5-1 and TRBJ1-1; 7 bases match TRBD1. J was trimmed by 7 bases and V by 0 bases; bases with no gene match: 6. Germline assignment: CDR1 SGHRS and CDR2 YFSETQ. This CDR3 has 14 residues. CDR3 in DNA: TGCGCCAGCAGCTTGGGTGGGACAGTAGATGAAGCTTTCTTT. Translation: CASSLGGTVDEAFF.

This chain connects TRBV11-1 to TRBJ1-1; D gene unclear. The V and J ends lost 2 bases and 1 base respectively, with 2 bases between them. This CDR3 has 12 residues. Germline-derived CDR1 and CDR2 are SGHAT and FQDESV (reference sequence). Here the CDR3 reads CASSLRNTEAFF. DNA of the CDR3: TGTGCCAGCAGCTTACGGAACACTGAAGCTTTCTTT.

The chain is built from TRBV9 and TRBJ1-1, with D unresolved. Deletions cut 0 bases from V and 5 bases from J, with 8 bases between. CDR1 and CDR2 from the germline V gene are SGDLS and YYNGEE. This CDR3 is built from 13 residues. The CDR3 bases are TGTGCCAGCAGCGTAGGTTTGGAGACTGAAGCTTTCTTT. Its translation is CASSVGLETEAFF. Variable domain in full (rest from reference TRBV9 and TRBJ1-1): DSGVTQTPKHLITATGQRVTLRCSPRSGDLSVYWYQQSLDQGLQFLIQYYNGEERAKGNILERFSAQQFPDLHSELNLSSLELGDSALYFCASSVGLETEAFFGQGTRLTVV.

V usage is TRBV7-8 and J usage is TRBJ2-5; D may be TRBD2 (5 bases). V lost 1 base to trimming and J lost 5 bases, with 11 bases between them. The germline gives CDR1 SGHVS, CDR2 FQNEAQ. The length of the CDR3 is 14 residues. DNA for the CDR3: TGTGCCAGCAGCTTAGGGACGTCGGGGGAGACCCAGTACTTC. Translating gives CASSLGTSGETQYF.

Written as DNA, the CDR3 is TGTGCCAGTAGCCGGGGGGAAAACTATGGCTACACCTTC. Its translation is CASSRGENYGYTF. The rearrangement uses TRBV19 and TRBJ1-2; TRBD1 might be the D (5 bases). The CDR3 loop spans 13 amino acids. Germline V gene sequence: CDR1 LNHDA, CDR2 SQIVND (reference sequence). The ends were cut back, 6 bases at V and 2 bases at J, with 10 bases in the middle.

The CDR3 DNA reads TGTGCCAGCAGCTTGGGACTAGCGGGGGAGCAGTACTTC. Its protein is CASSLGLAGEQYF. V and J are TRBV7-2 and TRBJ2-7; TRBD2 matches at 13 bases. This CDR3 has 13 amino acids. The V gene end was trimmed by 3 bases and the J gene end by 7 bases; junction bases not matched to a gene: 0. Germline V gives CDR1 SGHTA, CDR2 FQGNSA. The full variable domain, its missing parts supplied by reference TRBV7-2 and TRBJ2-7, is GAGVSQSPSNKVTEKGKDVELRCDPISGHTALYWYRQSLGQGLEFLIYFQGNSAPDKSGLPSDRFSAERTGGSVSTLTIQRTQQEDSAVYLCASSLGLAGEQYFGPGTRLTVT.

This rearrangement joins TRBV4-3 to TRBJ1-2; tentative D call: TRBD1 (5 bases). V was cut by 4 bases and J by 5 bases, with 8 bases left in between. This CDR3 comprises 12 residues. Germline V CDR1 and CDR2: LGHNA, YSLEER. The CDR3 bases are TGCGCCAGCAGCCTAGACAGTTATGGCTACACCTTC. Translation: CASSLDSYGYTF.

The chain uses TRBV2 and TRBJ1-6; D is perhaps TRBD1 (6 bases). The CDR3 spans 17 residues. V was trimmed by 4 bases and J by 7 bases, leaving 20 bases between them. CDR1 SNHLY and CDR2 FYNNEI come from the germline V gene. CDR3 bases: TGTGCCAGCAGTGCACCCCCGAGGACAGCAATAAATTCACCCCTCCACTTT. Residues: CASSAPPRTAINSPLHF. Full variable domain (outside the CDR3, taken from reference TRBV2 and TRBJ1-6): EPEVTQTPSHQVTQMGQEVILRCVPISNHLYFYWYRQILGQKVEFLVSFYNNEISEKSEIFDDQFSVERPDGSNFTLKIRSTKLEDSAMYFCASSAPPRTAINSPLHFGNGTRLTVT.

V usage is TRBV18 and J usage is TRBJ2-3, with a tentative D call TRBD1 (6 bases). CDR1 and CDR2 from the germline V gene are KGHSH and LQKENI. V lost 0 bases, J lost 7 bases, and 14 bases lay in between. The CDR3 spans 15 residues. DNA of the CDR3: TGTGCCAGCTCACCACCGACAGGTCCAGGGAATACGCAGTATTTT. Translating it yields CASSPPTGPGNTQYF.

The genes are TRBV9 and TRBJ1-6, with D hard to call. Germline lookup yields CDR1 SGDLS and CDR2 YYNGEE. This CDR3 comprises 14 residues. V dropped 4 bases and J dropped 14 bases, with 19 bases sitting between them. In DNA form, the CDR3 reads TGTGCCAGCAGCCTGGCTTCGGAGTCACCCACCCTCCACTTT. Its protein is CASSLASESPTLHF.

The chain is built from TRBV9 and TRBJ1-1, with D perhaps TRBD1 (6 bases). Trimming removed 1 base from V and 5 bases from J, with 18 bases in between. The CDR3 covers 16 residues. Germline V gene lookup returns CDR1 SGDLS and CDR2 YYNGEE. The CDR3 sequence: CASSVSLDSGRTEAFF. Here the CDR3 DNA reads TGTGCCAGCAGCGTATCCCTGGACAGCGGGAGGACTGAAGCTTTCTTT.

The chain combines TRBV7-8 with TRBJ2-3; D uncertain. This CDR3 has 14 amino acids. Germline CDR1 reads SGHVS; CDR2 reads FQNEAQ. V was shortened by 3 bases and J by 1 base, with 8 bases between the two germline ends. The CDR3 coding sequence is TGTGCCAGCAGCTTTGGACCGGGCACAGATACGCAGTATTTT. The encoded protein is CASSFGPGTDTQYF.

V is TRBV15 and J is TRBJ2-5, with a possible D match to TRBD2 (7 bases). Trimming took 0 bases from V and 4 from J, leaving 12 bases between them. CDR1 is LNHNV and CDR2 is YYDKDF in the germline V gene (reference sequence). The length of the CDR3 is 15 residues. As DNA, the CDR3 is TGTGCCACCAGCAGAGATTGGGCGGGGGCAGAGACCCAGTACTTC. Amino acid sequence: CATSRDWAGAETQYF.

This clone was found once. The chain uses TRBV5-4 and TRBJ2-2; D unresolved. This CDR3 has 14 amino acids. The germline V and J ends were trimmed by 0 bases and 4 bases, with 7 bases remaining between them. Per the germline V gene, CDR1 is SGHNT and CDR2 is YYREEE (reference sequence). The DNA for the CDR3 is TGTGCCAGCAGCTTGGCCGTGGGCACCGGGGAGCTGTTTTTT. Protein: CASSLAVGTGELFF.

The rearrangement links TRBV6-5 to TRBJ1-2; D unclear. Germline-derived CDR1 and CDR2 are MNHEY and SVGAGI. Trimming took off 2 bases at V and 2 bases at J, with 9 bases between the two ends. CDR3 size: 14 residues. The CDR3 loop reads CASSYGVQNYGYTF. In DNA, the CDR3 is TGTGCCAGCAGTTACGGGGTGCAGAACTATGGCTACACCTTC.

V gene TRBV4-3 combines with J gene TRBJ2-1; D is uncertain. This CDR3 is built from 15 residues. Trimming stripped 1 base from V and 0 bases from J, with 7 bases between. Germline V CDR1 and CDR2: LGHNA, YSLEER. CDR3 DNA: TGCGCCAGCAGCCAAGGAAGGCTCTCCTACAATGAGCAGTTCTTC. This encodes CASSQGRLSYNEQFF.

This chain links TRBV3-1 (or the pseudogene TRBV3-2) with TRBJ2-5; D possibly corresponds to TRBD2 (7 bases). Trimming cost V 4 bases and J 5 bases, with 20 bases left between them. Germline V gene sequence: CDR1 LGHDT, CDR2 YNNKEL (reference sequence). This CDR3 comprises 16 residues. CDR3 sequence: CASSPAGAGLRETQYF. CDR3 nucleotide sequence: TGTGCCAGCAGCCCGGCGGGGGCGGGGCTCAGGGAGACCCAGTACTTC.